Listed below are T cell receptor beta chains from one sample, sequenced in a study of shared clonotypes between healthy human individuals. Sequenced by immunoSEQ multiplex PCR; TCRdb stores in-frame clones only, minus some. The sample records approximately 530,000 clones, about 96% being singletons. The sample comprised naive CD4+ T cells sorted from blood. These receptors were taken from a woman under 40 in good health. Each CDR3 is given with its conserved first and last residue. The D gene is left open where the match is weak. Clone size, where shown, is once, few, many, or a class for clones that have expanded.

v_call	j_call	cdr3_length	clone_size	d_call	cdr3_nt	cdr3_aa
TRBV27	TRBJ1-5	13	.	.	TGTGCCAGCAGTCTCGAGGAGGCTCAGCCCCAGCATTTT	CASSLEEAQPQHF
TRBV6-5	TRBJ1-1	14	.	.	TGTGCCAGCAGTTATTTCCAGGGACCCACTGAAGCTTTCTTT	CASSYFQGPTEAFF
TRBV6-1	TRBJ1-5	15	.	.	TGTGCCAGCAGTGAACACAACAGTCGTATGGGGCCCCAGCATTTT	CASSEHNSRMGPQHF
TRBV28	TRBJ1-2	15	.	.	TGTGCCAGCAGTTTCCAAGGCGCCACTACCTATGGCTACACCTTC	CASSFQGATTYGYTF
TRBV7-2	TRBJ2-7	13	.	.	TGTGCCAGCAGCCTCGGACAAGGGGACGAGCAGTACTTC	CASSLGQGDEQYF
TRBV19	TRBJ2-5	13	.	TRBD1	TGTGCCAGTAGTGGACAGGGCCAAGAGACCCAGTACTTC	CASSGQGQETQYF
TRBV28	TRBJ1-1	16	.	TRBD1	TGTGCCAGCAGTTTGGAGGGGGCAGTTCTTAACACTGAAGCTTTCTTT	CASSLEGAVLNTEAFF
TRBV19	TRBJ1-5	14	.	.	TGTGCCAGTAGGACAGGAGGGAGCAATCAGCCCCAGCATTTT	CASRTGGSNQPQHF
TRBV10-1	TRBJ1-5	12	.	.	TGCGCCAGCAGTGAGGAGGGCCAGCCCCAGCATTTT	CASSEEGQPQHF
TRBV28	TRBJ2-5	14	.	TRBD2	TGTGCCAGCACCCCAGCGGGAGGTATGGAGACCCAGTACTTC	CASTPAGGMETQYF
TRBV2	TRBJ2-1	15	.	.	TGTGCCAGCACCGTAATGGGAGGAGTGGGCAATGAGCAGTTCTTC	CASTVMGGVGNEQFF
TRBV5-3	TRBJ2-6	16	.	TRBD1	TGTGCCAGAAGTCGGACAGGGGCGGGTGGGGCCAACGTCCTGACTTTC	CARSRTGAGGANVLTF
TRBV4-2	TRBJ2-1	14	.	.	TGTGCCAGCAGCCAAGATCGGAGCTCAGGTGAGCAGTTCTTC	CASSQDRSSGEQFF
TRBV6-1	TRBJ1-2	13	.	.	TGTGCCAGCAGAGGGGCGATGGGCTATGGCTACACCTTC	CASRGAMGYGYTF
TRBV2	TRBJ2-7	15	.	TRBD2	TGTGCCAGCAGCGTACCGACTAGCGGAACCTACGAGCAGTACTTC	CASSVPTSGTYEQYF
TRBV2	TRBJ2-7	16	.	TRBD2	TGTGCCAGCAGAAAAGGGCTACCGGGAGGGCCTGGCGAGCAGTACTTC	CASRKGLPGGPGEQYF
TRBV21-1	TRBJ1-3	15	.	.	TGTGCCAGCAGCAAAGGCTCAGATACTGGAAACACCATATATTTT	CASSKGSDTGNTIYF
TRBV5-1	TRBJ1-2	14	.	TRBD1	TGCGCCAGCAGCTGGGACCGGGACAGGGGTGGCTACACCTTC	CASSWDRDRGGYTF
TRBV6-5	TRBJ2-4	16	.	.	TGTGCCAGCAGTTACCGACAGGGTGGGGGGAAAAACATTCAGTACTTC	CASSYRQGGGKNIQYF
TRBV5-1	TRBJ2-2	15	once	TRBD1	TGCGCCAGCAGCCAAAGACAGGGTAGAACCGGGGAGCTGTTTTTT	CASSQRQGRTGELFF
TRBV18	TRBJ1-4	17	.	.	TGTGCCAGCTCACGGCTAGAGGGTCCTGCAACTAATGAAAAACTGTTTTTT	CASSRLEGPATNEKLFF
TRBV4-1	TRBJ2-6	19	.	TRBD2	TGCGCCAGCAGCCAAGATAGGACTAGCGGGAGTTCTGGGGCCAACGTCCTGACTTTC	CASSQDRTSGSSGANVLTF
TRBV11-2	TRBJ2-7	15	.	.	TGTGCCAGCAGCTCAAGGGCGTCTGATCCCCTCGAGCAGTACTTC	CASSSRASDPLEQYF
TRBV27	TRBJ1-1	13	.	TRBD1	TGTGCCAGCAGTTTTTCGGGACAGGGCAAAGCTTTCTTT	CASSFSGQGKAFF
TRBV7-9	TRBJ1-5	19	.	TRBD1	TGTGCCAGCAGCTTAGTACCGGTAAGGGGGCCATATAGCAATCAGCCCCAGCATTTT	CASSLVPVRGPYSNQPQHF
TRBV7-6	TRBJ2-1	13	.	.	TGTGCCAGCAGCTTAGTAGGGGGTCGAGAGCAGTTCTTC	CASSLVGGREQFF
TRBV7-9	TRBJ2-1	15	.	TRBD1	TGTGCCAGCAGCTTCACATGGGACAGGGGGAATGAGCAGTTCTTC	CASSFTWDRGNEQFF
TRBV11-3	TRBJ2-2	13	.	.	TGTGCCAGCAGCTTAGTGGCCACCGGGGAGCTGTTTTTT	CASSLVATGELFF
TRBV27	TRBJ1-3	13	.	.	TGTGCCAGCAGACCGGCATTCGGAAACACCATATATTTT	CASRPAFGNTIYF
TRBV5-1	TRBJ2-1	19	.	.	TGCGCCAGCAGCTTGTACCTCAGAGTTAGGTCCGAAACCTACAATGAGCAGTTCTTC	CASSLYLRVRSETYNEQFF
TRBV30	TRBJ2-7	13	.	.	TGTGCCTGGAGTGGGATGACGCCCTACGAGCAGTACTTC	CAWSGMTPYEQYF